The 30 T cell receptor beta chains presented below share a single source sample, sequenced in a study of OX40 agonist ivuxolimab in advanced cancers. Clones were read by immunoSEQ multiplex PCR, and TCRdb kept only the in-frame ones, dropping some. The sample has tens of thousands of clones, 70% to 90% seen once. The input for sequencing was CD4+ or CD8+ T cells sorted from blood, taken in a trial of the OX40 agonist ivuxolimab. The receptors were sampled from an adult with an advanced solid tumor such as melanoma, head and neck, liver or kidney cancer.

This clone occurred a few times. V gene TRBV4-1 combines with J gene TRBJ2-7, with TRBD2 identical over 7 bases. V was pared by 2 bases and J by 2 bases, with 3 bases of the junction left unmatched. The CDR3 is 14 amino acids. Germline CDR1 is MGHRA and CDR2 is YSYEKL. The CDR3 sequence is CASSQLAETYEQYF. CDR3 sequence (DNA): TGCGCCAGCAGCCAACTAGCGGAGACCTACGAGCAGTACTTC.

This chain joins TRBV29-1 and TRBJ2-5; 9 positions match TRBD2. J gave up 2 bases and V 2 bases, and 6 bases lay outside the gene matches. Germline V CDR1 and CDR2: SQVTM, ANQGSEA. The CDR3 has 15 residues. CDR3 in DNA: TGCAGCGTTGAAACGCTAGCGGGGTTTCAAGAGACCCAGTACTTC. Its translation is CSVETLAGFQETQYF.

This rearrangement joins TRBV28 to TRBJ1-5; tentatively, D is TRBD1 (6 bases). Per germline, CDR1 MDHEN and CDR2 SYDVKM. The CDR3 is 14 amino acids. Deletions cut 3 bases from V and 3 bases from J, with 9 bases between. The CDR3 reads CASSFRDTNQPQHF. The CDR3 DNA sequence: TGTGCCAGCAGTTTCCGGGACACCAATCAGCCCCAGCATTTT. Looking up the rest from reference TRBV28 and TRBJ1-5 gives the full variable domain: DVKVTQSSRYLVKRTGEKVFLECVQDMDHENMFWYRQDPGLGLRLIYFSYDVKMKEKGDIPEGYSVSREKKERFSLILESASTNQTSMYLCASSFRDTNQPQHFGDGTRLSIL.

The J gene is TRBJ2-5, the V gene TRBV6-5; 11 nucleotides align to TRBD2. J gave up 3 bases and V 4 bases, and 4 bases lay outside the gene matches. The CDR3 spans 15 residues. Germline CDR1 and CDR2: MNHEY and SVGAGI. The CDR3 DNA sequence: TGTGCCAGCAGTTGGACGGGACTAGCGGAAGAGACCCAGTACTTC. Translated, it gives CASSWTGLAEETQYF.

The rearrangement joins TRBV27 to TRBJ1-3, with unresolved D. V was pared by 5 bases and J by 4 bases, with 3 bases between. The CDR3 extends over 11 amino acids. Looked up from germline, CDR1 is MNHEY and CDR2 is SMNVEV (reference sequence). The DNA for the CDR3 is TGTGCCAGCAGTCGAGGAAACACCATATATTTT. This gives the protein CASSRGNTIYF.

This rearrangement joins TRBV19 to TRBJ1-6; D unresolved. The germline V gene encodes CDR1 LNHDA and CDR2 SQIVND (reference sequence). This CDR3 comprises 13 residues. Trimming shortened V by 3 bases and J by 5 bases, and 5 bases separated the two germline ends. The CDR3 sequence is CASSITDNSPLHF. DNA of the CDR3: TGTGCCAGTAGTATCACGGATAATTCACCCCTCCACTTT.

The chain links TRBV11-2 to TRBJ2-1; 7 bases match TRBD1. In germline, CDR1 is SGHAT, CDR2 FQNNGV. V shed 4 bases and J 9 bases; nucleotides not matched to a gene: 9. The CDR3 consists of 14 residues. CDR3 protein: CASSWTGPSSEQFF. The CDR3 region has the DNA TGTGCCAGCAGCTGGACAGGCCCCTCATCTGAGCAGTTCTTC.

J is TRBJ2-3 and V is TRBV9, with TRBD2 identical over 7 bases. The CDR3 has 15 amino acids. Germline values: CDR1 SGDLS, CDR2 YYNGEE. V gave up 4 bases and J gave up 2 bases; unmatched junction bases: 7. CDR3 nucleotides: TGTGCCAGCAGCCCCGTTGGGGGGGACACAGATACGCAGTATTTT. As protein: CASSPVGGDTDTQYF.

V gene TRBV7-8 combines with J gene TRBJ2-1, with a weak D call TRBD2 (6 bases). The V and J ends lost 3 bases and 5 bases respectively, with 17 bases between them. Germline assignment: CDR1 SGHVS and CDR2 FQNEAQ. This CDR3 contains 16 residues. This CDR3 is CASSLPAGIAHNEQFF. The CDR3 coding sequence is TGTGCCAGCAGCTTGCCGGCGGGAATAGCCCACAATGAGCAGTTCTTC.

The chain joins TRBV6-5 to TRBJ1-1; D unresolved. The CDR3 loop spans 13 amino acids. V was pared by 8 bases and J by 4 bases, with 14 bases between. Per the germline V gene, CDR1 is MNHEY and CDR2 is SVGAGI. The CDR3 bases are TGTGCCAGCGGCCTAAGGCCCCTCACTGAAGCTTTCTTT. Its translation: CASGLRPLTEAFF.

This chain links TRBV5-7 with TRBJ1-5, with no clear D. TRBV5-7 is an open reading frame, and its role is uncertain. This CDR3 is 14 amino acids long. V lost 2 bases and J lost 5, with 11 bases in between. The chain's CDR3 is CASSFGNFDQPQHF. CDR3 nucleotide sequence: TGTGCCAGCAGCTTTGGGAACTTCGATCAGCCCCAGCATTTT.

The chain combines TRBV25-1 with TRBJ1-1; D uncertain. The CDR3 extends over 12 amino acids. CDR1 is MGHDK, CDR2 SYGVNS, per germline. With 3 bases removed from V and 5 bases from J, the gap between germline ends came to 7 bases. The CDR3 spells CASSEGWTEAFF. The CDR3, as DNA: TGTGCCAGCAGTGAGGGTTGGACTGAAGCTTTCTTT.

The gene calls are TRBV7-9 and TRBJ2-1, with 10 nucleotides matching TRBD1. The germline gives CDR1 SEHNR, CDR2 FQNEAQ (reference sequence). The V segment lost 3 bases and the J segment 16 bases; nucleotides outside the gene matches: 9. This CDR3 is built from 13 residues. The CDR3 is CASSLAGRDRGFF. CDR3 DNA: TGTGCCAGCAGCTTGGCCGGGCGGGACAGGGGATTCTTC.

This clone was observed once. The chain couples TRBV6-5 to TRBJ2-7; TRBD2 might be the D (6 bases). V gave up 5 bases and J gave up 5 bases, with 16 bases separating them. This CDR3 spans 14 amino acids. The germline CDR1 and CDR2 sequences are MNHEY and SVGAGI. CDR3 DNA: TGTGCCAGCAGTCCTCCGGCGGGCGGGAACGAGCAGTACTTC. Translation gives CASSPPAGGNEQYF.

In this sample, this clone turned up once. The rearrangement joins TRBV2 to TRBJ1-5, with D tentatively TRBD1 (5 bases). The CDR3 runs to 14 residues. Trimming removed 3 bases from V and 15 bases from J, with 21 bases in between. CDR1 is SNHLY and CDR2 is FYNNEI in the germline V gene. In nucleotides, the CDR3 is TGTGCCAGCAGTGAGAAGCCCCCGGGACCCCCCTCGCATTTT. Translated: CASSEKPPGPPSHF.

J is TRBJ1-1 and V is TRBV7-9, with D possibly being TRBD1 (5 bases). The CDR3 is 13 amino acids. V lost 5 bases and J 8 bases, leaving 15 bases between the germline ends. Germline V CDR1 and CDR2: SEHNR, FQNEAQ (reference sequence). CDR3 amino acids: CASSQNERGEAFF. The DNA for the CDR3 is TGTGCCAGCAGCCAGAACGAGAGGGGAGAAGCTTTCTTT.

This clone was observed a single time. V gene TRBV7-6 combines with J gene TRBJ2-1, with 7 bases lining up with TRBD1. Germline V gene sequence: CDR1 SGHVS, CDR2 FNYEAQ. The CDR3 is 15 amino acids. Trimming removed 5 bases from V and 2 bases from J; junction bases left unmatched: 6. The CDR3 reads CASSQTRGTYNEQFF. The CDR3 coding sequence is TGTGCCAGCAGCCAAACCAGGGGGACCTACAATGAGCAGTTCTTC.

This chain connects TRBV7-8 to TRBJ1-5; D gene uncertain. CDR1 SGHVS and CDR2 FQNEAQ come from the germline V gene. The V end lost 2 bases, the J end lost 6 bases, and 11 bases lay between the germline ends. This CDR3 has 14 amino acids. CDR3 in amino acids: CASSLIGYGQPQHF. Here the CDR3 DNA reads TGTGCCAGCAGCTTAATCGGTTATGGTCAGCCCCAGCATTTT.

This chain connects TRBV9 to TRBJ2-7; D is perhaps TRBD1 or TRBD2 (5 bases each). V was shortened by 3 bases and J by 4 bases, with 17 bases between the two germline ends. This CDR3 has 15 residues. Germline values: CDR1 SGDLS, CDR2 YYNGEE. In DNA, the CDR3 is TGTGCCAGCAGCGCCCAGGGAGACTCTGGGTACGAGCAGTACTTC. Translated, it gives CASSAQGDSGYEQYF.

The CDR3 DNA sequence: TGTGCCAGCAGCCAAGGGACTAGCGGGACAAACACCGGGGAGCTGTTTTTT. This gives the protein CASSQGTSGTNTGELFF. The V and J genes are TRBV14 and TRBJ2-2; 12 nucleotides align to TRBD2. J lost 2 bases, V lost 1 base, and 2 bases had no gene match. CDR3 length equals 17 residues. Germline V gene sequence: CDR1 SGHDN, CDR2 FVKESK.

A remark on this clone: The same CDR3 also results from other DNA sequences found in this sample. The rearrangement uses TRBV9 and TRBJ2-7; TRBD2 matches at 7 bases. Looked up from germline, CDR1 is SGDLS and CDR2 is YYNGEE. The V gene end was trimmed by 0 bases and the J gene end by 4 bases; junction bases not matched to a gene: 4. This CDR3 contains 14 residues. The CDR3 DNA reads as TGTGCCAGCAGCGTAGGGGGTAGCGGGTACGAGCAGTACTTC. Translated, it gives CASSVGGSGYEQYF.

The J gene is TRBJ1-1, the V gene TRBV5-1; tentative D call: TRBD1 (5 bases). Between the trimmed V and J ends, which lost 4 bases and 5 bases, there was a span of 15 bases. CDR3 length equals 14 residues. Germline V gene lookup returns CDR1 SGHRS and CDR2 YFSETQ. The chain's CDR3 is CASSASLGVTEAFF. The CDR3 region has the DNA TGCGCCAGCAGCGCATCTTTAGGGGTGACTGAAGCTTTCTTT.

The chain links TRBV27 to TRBJ2-5; maybe TRBD1 (6 bases). Per the germline V gene, CDR1 is MNHEY and CDR2 is SMNVEV (reference sequence). This CDR3 is 16 amino acids long. Between the trimmed V and J ends, which lost 5 bases and 7 bases, there was a span of 23 bases. CDR3 sequence reads: CASSPYRDLIGGTQYF. As DNA, the CDR3 is TGTGCCAGCAGTCCGTATCGGGATTTGATAGGGGGGACCCAGTACTTC.

The V call is TRBV28, the J call TRBJ2-7, with 7 bases lining up with TRBD1. Germline V lookup: CDR1 MDHEN, CDR2 SYDVKM. With V trimmed by 7 bases and J by 5 bases, 8 bases remained unmatched. The CDR3 has 13 residues. For the CDR3, the DNA is TGTGCCAGCAAGAAGAGGGGGCGAGACGAGCAGTACTTC. This encodes CASKKRGRDEQYF.

The rearrangement uses TRBV27 and TRBJ2-1; 12 bases line up with TRBD2. This CDR3 spans 15 amino acids. V gave up 4 bases and J gave up 8 bases; unmatched junction bases: 6. The V gene's germline CDR1 is MNHEY and CDR2 SMNVEV (reference sequence). In DNA, the CDR3 is TGTGCCAGCAGTTCTCCCGGGACTAGCGGGTATGAGCAGTTCTTC. Translating it yields CASSSPGTSGYEQFF.

The chain uses TRBV5-1 and TRBJ2-7; unclear D gene. Germline-derived CDR1 and CDR2 are SGHRS and YFSETQ. V was pared by 1 base and J by 5 bases, with 10 bases between. This CDR3 is 13 amino acids long. CDR3 DNA: TGCGCCAGCAGCTTGATGGGTATGAACGAGCAGTACTTC. The encoded protein is CASSLMGMNEQYF.

A few counts support this clone. CDR3 DNA: TGTGCCAGCAGTCCCCCCGGGCTAGCGGGAGATACGCAGTATTTT. It yields the protein CASSPPGLAGDTQYF. J is TRBJ2-3 and V is TRBV27; 8 nucleotides line up with TRBD2. The ends lost 5 bases at V and 5 bases at J; junction bases unmatched: 9. There are 15 residues in the CDR3. The germline CDR1 and CDR2 sequences are MNHEY and SMNVEV (reference sequence).

The chain carries TRBV27 and TRBJ2-7; D might be TRBD2 (5 bases). CDR1 is MNHEY and CDR2 is SMNVEV in the germline V gene (reference sequence). Trimming cost V 5 bases and J 3 bases, with 17 bases left between them. The CDR3 is made up of 15 amino acids. The CDR3 DNA is TGTGCCAGCAGTCTAGGACTCGAGACGCTCTACGAGCAGTACTTC. It yields the protein CASSLGLETLYEQYF.

The chain combines TRBV5-1 with TRBJ1-2; D remains unclear. This CDR3 contains 14 residues. V lost 1 base, J lost 5 bases, and 12 bases lay in between. Germline CDR1 SGHRS, CDR2 YFSETQ. DNA of the CDR3: TGCGCCAGCAGCTTGATGGTTCTAGGGTATGGCTACACCTTC. Protein: CASSLMVLGYGYTF.

The chain is built from TRBV19 and TRBJ2-5, with no clear D. CDR1 and CDR2 from the germline V gene are LNHDA and SQIVND (reference sequence). V lost 3 bases, J lost 5 bases, and 10 bases lay in between. CDR3 size: 13 residues. The DNA of the CDR3 is TGTGCCAGTAGTATCTCTCTTGGGGAGACCCAGTACTTC. Amino acid sequence: CASSISLGETQYF.